This TCR beta chain comes out of a study of blood T cell repertoires in COVID-19. This clone was picked up a small number of times. Generated by immunoSEQ multiplex PCR, the TCRdb table keeps only in-frame clones and is missing some. Here the sample spans roughly 170,000 clones, nearly 80% being singletons. The V and J ends lost 1 base and 7 bases, in that order; junction bases with no gene match: 7. Per germline, CDR1 GTSNPN and CDR2 SVGIG (reference sequence). The CDR3 runs to 15 residues. The origin of this receptor is a woman between 65 and 79 years old with acute or convalescent COVID-19. The sequenced sample was peripheral blood. The chain is built from TRBV30 and TRBJ1-4, with 9 bases aligning to TRBD1. DNA for the CDR3: TGTGCCTGGAGTGCCTTACAGGGGGCGAGTGAAAAACTGTTTTTT. Residues: CAWSALQGASEKLFF.